This T cell receptor (beta chain) was captured by sequencing in a study of spatial heterogeneity in lung cancer. Time point defined: sample taken at primary tumor resection. The donors, fewer than 90 patients with untreated early-stage non-small cell lung cancer, provided the samples. The germline V gene has CDR1 SGHTA and CDR2 FQGNSA. V lost 1 base to trimming and J lost 7 bases; unmatched junction nucleotides: 5. The CDR3 spans 15 residues. The sample holds many counts of this clonotype. Its antigen is not known. Whole-study results and caveats: How many expanded intratumoral alpha and beta TCRs were present tracked the tumor mutation count, which was a count of nonsynonymous mutations. Regional and ubiquitous nonsynonymous mutations were tracked by counts of regional and ubiquitous expanded TCRs, respectively.

TCRdb analysed the 5' RACE reads with MiXCR anew, one entry per CDR3 protein. In the table there are 25,000 to 30,000 distinct CDR3 sequences, about 7.6% of which are singletons. The specimen was lung tumor tissue, collected at surgery. This TCR derives from a male donor with early-stage non-small cell lung cancer. This sequence joins TRBV7-2 and TRBJ1-4; 8 nucleotides align to TRBD1. CDR3 loop: CASSLVRGQGEKLFF. The CDR3 DNA is TGTGCCAGCAGCTTAGTCAGGGGGCAGGGTGAAAAACTGTTTTTT.